The rows below give T cell receptor beta chains drawn from one sample of a study of cytomegalovirus exposure and HLA in healthy donors. Profiling relied on immunoSEQ multiplex PCR, and the TCRdb table lists in-frame clones only, not all of them. The sample includes roughly 180,000 clones, roughly 84% of them seen just once. Sequencing used PBMCs. Receptors originate from a boy under 18 in good health and CMV-seronegative. The CDR3 runs from the conserved cysteine through the conserved F or W. A D gene is named only where the DNA matches it firmly. Rows give clone size only sometimes, using once, few, many, or a class for an expanded clone.

V gene: TRBV11-2; J gene: TRBJ1-1; clone size: .; D gene: .; CDR3 protein: CASSFWAGQGEAFF; CDR3 DNA: TGTGCCAGCAGCTTCTGGGCAGGGCAGGGGGAAGCTTTCTTT
V gene: TRBV15; J gene: TRBJ2-2; clone size: few; D gene: TRBD2; CDR3 protein: CATSIAGANTGELFF; CDR3 DNA: TGTGCCACCAGCATAGCGGGAGCGAACACCGGGGAGCTGTTTTTT
V gene: TRBV2; J gene: TRBJ2-7; clone size: .; D gene: .; CDR3 protein: CASGEGAYEQYF; CDR3 DNA: TGTGCCAGCGGGGAGGGGGCCTACGAGCAGTACTTC
V gene: TRBV7-9; J gene: TRBJ2-4; clone size: .; D gene: TRBD1; CDR3 protein: CSSSLVQGAAKNIQYF; CDR3 DNA: TGTTCCAGCAGCTTAGTCCAGGGGGCTGCCAAAAACATTCAGTACTTC
V gene: TRBV30; J gene: TRBJ2-7; clone size: .; D gene: TRBD2; CDR3 protein: CACPRSGSSYEQYF; CDR3 DNA: TGTGCCTGCCCGAGGAGCGGGAGCTCCTACGAGCAGTACTTC
V gene: TRBV18; J gene: TRBJ1-1; clone size: .; D gene: .; CDR3 protein: CASSPPQGKRAFF; CDR3 DNA: TGTGCCAGCTCACCTCCCCAGGGGAAACGAGCTTTCTTT
V gene: TRBV5-1; J gene: TRBJ2-3; clone size: once; D gene: TRBD1; CDR3 protein: CASRTGGSTDTQYF; CDR3 DNA: TGCGCCAGCCGGACAGGGGGTAGCACAGATACGCAGTATTTT
V gene: TRBV5-1; J gene: TRBJ2-5; clone size: few; D gene: TRBD2; CDR3 protein: CASRGEGTQYF; CDR3 DNA: TGCGCCAGCAGGGGGGAGGGGACCCAGTACTTC
V gene: TRBV30; J gene: TRBJ2-7; clone size: .; D gene: TRBD2; CDR3 protein: CAWSLAGGEQYF; CDR3 DNA: TGTGCCTGGAGTCTGGCGGGGGGCGAGCAGTACTTC
V gene: TRBV7-6; J gene: TRBJ1-4; clone size: .; D gene: .; CDR3 protein: CASSSTPGVGEKLFF; CDR3 DNA: TGTGCCAGCAGCTCAACACCAGGGGTGGGTGAAAAACTGTTTTTT